The 26 T cell receptor beta chains below all came from one sample that was sequenced in a study of shared clonotypes between healthy human individuals. TCRdb keeps only in-frame clones here, not all; method: immunoSEQ multiplex PCR. The table includes roughly 2.6 million clones, around nine tenths detected once. The specimen was naive CD4+ T cells sorted from blood. Subset meaning: CD45RA+ positively selected. These receptors originate from a man younger than 35 in good health.

The V and J genes are TRBV4-2 and TRBJ2-2; 10 bases are shared with TRBD2. With 2 bases clipped from V and 1 base from J, the junction kept 1 base outside the gene matches. Germline V lookup: CDR1 LGHNA, CDR2 YNFKEQ. CDR3 length: 16 residues. The CDR3, as DNA: TGTGCCAGCAGCCAAAGGACTAGCGGGAACACCGGGGAGCTGTTTTTT. Protein product: CASSQRTSGNTGELFF.

The chain combines TRBV5-6 with TRBJ1-4, with a weak D call TRBD1 (5 bases). Germline V CDR1 and CDR2: SGHDT, YYEEEE. Trimming left V 7 bases short and J 8 bases short, with 18 bases between. The CDR3 runs 14 residues. Here the CDR3 reads CASARGYQGEKLFF. In DNA, the CDR3 is TGTGCCAGCGCCCGCGGCTACCAGGGAGAAAAACTGTTTTTT.

The rearrangement joins TRBV4-3 to TRBJ2-5, with no clear D. Germline CDR1 LGHNA, CDR2 YSLEER. V lost 0 bases to trimming and J lost 4 bases, with 6 bases between them. The CDR3 totals 13 residues. The CDR3 is CASSQDYPETQYF. CDR3 coding DNA: TGCGCCAGCAGCCAAGATTACCCAGAGACCCAGTACTTC.

This clone showed up just a few times. This chain joins TRBV6-5 and TRBJ1-5; maybe TRBD1 (6 bases). There are 14 residues in the CDR3. Germline-derived CDR1 and CDR2 are MNHEY and SVGAGI. The V gene lost 2 bases and the J gene lost 4 bases, with 9 bases spanning the gap. CDR3 nucleotides: TGTGCCAGCAGTTACGACAGGCAGAATCAGCCCCAGCATTTT. Amino acids: CASSYDRQNQPQHF.

V gene TRBV7-2 combines with J gene TRBJ2-7, with D hard to call. V was cut by 3 bases and J by 0 bases, with 9 bases left in between. CDR1 is SGHTA and CDR2 is FQGNSA in the germline V gene. The CDR3 spans 14 residues. The CDR3 sequence is CASSFAANSYEQYF. CDR3 bases: TGTGCCAGCAGCTTTGCAGCAAACTCCTACGAGCAGTACTTC.

The chain joins TRBV6-6 to TRBJ1-2; D not certain. Trimming stripped 4 bases from V and 2 bases from J, with 11 bases between. Germline lookup yields CDR1 MNHNY and CDR2 SVGAGI (reference sequence). This CDR3 is built from 14 residues. The DNA of the CDR3 is TGTGCCAGCAGTTCTAAGGAATCAAACTATGGCTACACCTTC. This translates into CASSSKESNYGYTF.

The chain uses TRBV2 and TRBJ2-1; TRBD2 aligns across 7 bases. Looked up from germline, CDR1 is SNHLY and CDR2 is FYNNEI. The CDR3 is 13 residues long. Trimming cost V 10 bases and J 5 bases; bases outside gene matches: 8. The CDR3 DNA reads TGTGCCATCAGACTAGCCCTTAACAATGAGCAGTTCTTC. This codes for CAIRLALNNEQFF.

The chain recombines TRBV5-6 with TRBJ2-1, with TRBD2 as a possible D gene (5 bases). This CDR3 contains 15 residues. Looked up from germline, CDR1 is SGHDT and CDR2 is YYEEEE. The V and J ends lost 1 base and 4 bases respectively, with 12 bases between them. The CDR3 protein is CASSLYRLAYNEQFF. Written as DNA, the CDR3 is TGTGCCAGCAGCTTGTACCGGCTAGCTTACAATGAGCAGTTCTTC.

The CDR3 nucleotides are TGTGCCAGCAGCCAAACCCCTTACACTGAAGCTTTCTTT. Its protein is CASSQTPYTEAFF. The chain recombines TRBV7-2 with TRBJ1-1; D is unresolved. Trimming took 5 bases from V and 3 from J, leaving 10 bases between them. The germline V gene has CDR1 SGHTA and CDR2 FQGNSA. The length of the CDR3 is 13 residues.

A remark on this clone: The sample carries other DNA sequences with the same CDR3. V and J are TRBV11-2 and TRBJ2-1; possibly TRBD2 for D (5 bases). V was shortened by 0 bases and J by 2 bases, with 8 bases between the two germline ends. The CDR3 extends over 15 amino acids. Germline V gene data show CDR1 as SGHAT and CDR2 as FQNNGV. The CDR3 protein is CASSLDRGTYNEQFF. CDR3 sequence (DNA): TGTGCCAGCAGCTTAGATCGAGGGACCTACAATGAGCAGTTCTTC.

The J gene is TRBJ2-6, the V gene TRBV7-2; no reliable D call. The germline CDR1 and CDR2 sequences are SGHTA and FQGNSA. V was cut by 3 bases and J by 0 bases, with 9 bases left in between. This CDR3 comprises 16 residues. CDR3 nucleotide sequence: TGTGCCAGCAGCTTCGGCAGTTTCTCTGGGGCCAACGTCCTGACTTTC. Translating it yields CASSFGSFSGANVLTF.

In this sample, this clone turned up once. In DNA, the CDR3 is TGCGCCAGCAGCCAGGTCGGGACTAGCGGGAGGCTGGTGCAGTTCTTC. Translated: CASSQVGTSGRLVQFF. V and J are TRBV4-3 and TRBJ2-1; 15 bases agree with TRBD2. Germline V gene lookup returns CDR1 LGHNA and CDR2 YSLEER. V lost 3 bases, J lost 12 bases, and 9 bases stayed unmatched. CDR3 length: 16 amino acids.

The sample holds one count of this clone. The V and J genes are TRBV5-4 and TRBJ1-6; tentative D call: TRBD1 (6 bases). Deletions cut 0 bases from V and 4 bases from J, with 8 bases between. This CDR3 has 15 amino acids. Germline assignment: CDR1 SGHNT and CDR2 YYREEE (reference sequence). CDR3 sequence: CASSLGGQYNSPLHF. The CDR3 region has the DNA TGTGCCAGCAGCTTGGGCGGACAGTATAATTCACCCCTCCACTTT. Based on the CDR3 plus reference TRBV5-4 and TRBJ1-6, the full variable domain is ETGVTQSPTHLIKTRGQQVTLRCSSQSGHNTVSWYQQALGQGPQFIFQYYREEENGRGNFPPRFSGLQFPNYSSELNVNALELDDSALYLCASSLGGQYNSPLHFGNGTRLTVT.

The rearrangement links TRBV5-4 to TRBJ2-5; 15 bases map to TRBD2. The CDR3 loop spans 16 amino acids. Looked up from germline, CDR1 is SGHNT and CDR2 is YYREEE (reference sequence). The V and J ends lost 4 bases and 4 bases, in that order; junction bases with no gene match: 5. The CDR3 DNA is TGTGCCAGCAGCAGGACTAGCGGGGGGGCATTAGAGACCCAGTACTTC. The encoded protein is CASSRTSGGALETQYF.

V and J are TRBV2 and TRBJ2-6; D call uncertain. The ends were cut back, 1 base at V and 2 bases at J, with 9 bases in the middle. From germline, CDR1 is SNHLY and CDR2 FYNNEI. This CDR3 has 16 amino acids. This CDR3 is CASSEVYGTGANVLTF. The CDR3 DNA reads TGTGCCAGCAGTGAAGTCTATGGGACTGGGGCCAACGTCCTGACTTTC.

V usage is TRBV4-3 and J usage is TRBJ2-6, with D tentatively TRBD1 (5 bases). This CDR3 contains 19 residues. V was shortened by 1 base and J by 2 bases, with 18 bases between the two germline ends. CDR1 is LGHNA, CDR2 YSLEER, per germline. This chain's CDR3 is CASSQVPSNQGAGANVLTF. CDR3 DNA sequence: TGCGCCAGCAGCCAAGTCCCGAGTAACCAGGGTGCTGGGGCCAACGTCCTGACTTTC.

Concerning this clone itself: Because the CDR3's place on the DNA is in doubt, the DNA is left out and the CDR3 is given as listed by TCRdb. The rearrangement uses TRBV21-1 and TRBJ2-2; TRBD2 is the table's D call, not checked against the DNA. TRBV21-1 is a pseudogene locus. The CDR3 length equals 22 residues, ends included. The CDR3: CASSARFGRGTTRSANTGELFF.

The table lists this clone with a count of one. The chain recombines TRBV7-9 with TRBJ1-3; D is uncertain. From germline, CDR1 is SEHNR and CDR2 FQNEAQ (reference sequence). The CDR3 spans 16 residues. Trimming removed 5 bases from V and 0 bases from J, with 14 bases in between. In DNA form, the CDR3 reads TGTGCCAGCAGCCTCATTATTGCTGACTCTGGAAACACCATATATTTT. Translated, it gives CASSLIIADSGNTIYF.

This chain connects TRBV9 to TRBJ1-3, with D perhaps TRBD1 (6 bases). The CDR3 sequence is 16 residues long. Germline CDR1 SGDLS, CDR2 YYNGEE. V was clipped by 0 bases and J by 2 bases, with 12 bases between them. CDR3 protein: CASSVEPGAAGNTIYF. Written as DNA, the CDR3 is TGTGCCAGCAGCGTAGAACCGGGGGCGGCTGGAAACACCATATATTTT.

The rearrangement uses TRBV7-2 and TRBJ2-7; a possible D gene is TRBD1 (5 bases). Germline V gene data show CDR1 as SGHTA and CDR2 as FQGNSA. The CDR3 is 14 residues long. V lost 5 bases and J 3 bases, leaving 14 bases between the germline ends. CDR3 bases: TGTGCCAGCAGCCCCAGGGAAGGGTACTACGAGCAGTACTTC. This translates into CASSPREGYYEQYF.

The table lists this clone with a count of one. The chain is built from TRBV6-1 and TRBJ1-2, with D perhaps matching TRBD1 (5 bases). CDR3 length: 14 amino acids. CDR1 and CDR2 (germline): MNHNS, SASEGT. Between the trimmed V and J ends, which lost 4 bases and 4 bases, there was a span of 13 bases. CDR3 nucleotides: TGTGCCAGCAGTGGCGGGGCAGATCTCTATGGCTACACCTTC. Translated: CASSGGADLYGYTF.

The V call is TRBV7-2, the J call TRBJ1-6; no clear D. The CDR3 extends over 14 amino acids. CDR1 is SGHTA, CDR2 FQGNSA, per germline. V was cut by 1 base and J by 5 bases, with 6 bases left in between. CDR3 sequence (DNA): TGTGCCAGCAGCTTAGGACGGAATAATTCACCCCTCCACTTT. Protein sequence: CASSLGRNNSPLHF.

The rearrangement joins TRBV6-5 to TRBJ1-2, with TRBD1 as a possible D gene (6 bases). Germline values: CDR1 MNHEY, CDR2 SVGAGI. Trimming left V 0 bases short and J 7 bases short, with 18 bases between. The length of the CDR3 is 16 residues. The CDR3 loop is CASSYSGGRAASGYTF. CDR3 coding DNA: TGTGCCAGCAGTTACTCCGGGGGCAGGGCAGCCTCTGGCTACACCTTC.

The chain combines TRBV7-9 with TRBJ2-5; 13 nucleotides line up with TRBD2. CDR3 length: 16 residues. V lost 5 bases, J lost 5 bases, and 8 bases stayed unmatched. The germline CDR1 and CDR2 sequences are SEHNR and FQNEAQ (reference sequence). The CDR3 bases are TGTGCCAGCAGCCCCGGACTAGCGGGGGTGGGCGAGACCCAGTACTTC. Translating gives CASSPGLAGVGETQYF.

V and J are TRBV7-8 and TRBJ2-5; 10 bases line up with TRBD1. The ends lost 0 bases at V and 4 bases at J; junction bases unmatched: 5. The CDR3 consists of 16 residues. From germline, CDR1 is SGHVS and CDR2 FQNEAQ. In DNA form, the CDR3 reads TGTGCCAGCAGCTTAGCGCGACAGGGGGCACGAGAGACCCAGTACTTC. Protein product: CASSLARQGARETQYF.

The chain recombines TRBV25-1 with TRBJ1-2, with D maybe TRBD1 (6 bases). The CDR3 spans 14 residues. CDR1 is MGHDK, CDR2 SYGVNS, per germline. Between the trimmed V and J ends, which lost 0 bases and 2 bases, there was a span of 7 bases. CDR3 loop: CASSEYGTNYGYTF. The CDR3 DNA sequence: TGTGCCAGCAGTGAATACGGGACAAACTATGGCTACACCTTC.